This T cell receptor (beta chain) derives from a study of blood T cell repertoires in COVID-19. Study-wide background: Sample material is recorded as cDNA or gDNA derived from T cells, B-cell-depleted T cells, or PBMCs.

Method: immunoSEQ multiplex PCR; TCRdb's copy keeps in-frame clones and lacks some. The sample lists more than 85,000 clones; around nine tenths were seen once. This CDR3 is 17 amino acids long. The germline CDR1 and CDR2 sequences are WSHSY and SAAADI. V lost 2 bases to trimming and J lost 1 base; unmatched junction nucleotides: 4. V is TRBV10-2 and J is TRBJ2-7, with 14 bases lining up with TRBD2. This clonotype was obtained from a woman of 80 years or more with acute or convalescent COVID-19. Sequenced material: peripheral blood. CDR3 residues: CASSEGTSGSASYEQYF. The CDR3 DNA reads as TGCGCCAGCAGTGAGGGGACTAGCGGGAGTGCTTCCTACGAGCAGTACTTC.